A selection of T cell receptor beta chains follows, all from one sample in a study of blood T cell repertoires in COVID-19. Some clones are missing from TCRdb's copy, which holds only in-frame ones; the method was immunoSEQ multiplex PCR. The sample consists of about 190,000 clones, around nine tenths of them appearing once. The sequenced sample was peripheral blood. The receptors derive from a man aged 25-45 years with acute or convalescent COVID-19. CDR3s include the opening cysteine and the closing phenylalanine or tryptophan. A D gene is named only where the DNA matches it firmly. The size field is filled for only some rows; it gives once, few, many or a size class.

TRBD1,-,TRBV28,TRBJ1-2,CASSLPYGQGYGYTF,TGTGCCAGCAGTTTACCCTATGGACAGGGATATGGCTACACCTTC
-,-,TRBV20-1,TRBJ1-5,CSASSQGIDQPQHF,TGCAGTGCTAGTTCGCAGGGTATCGATCAGCCCCAGCATTTT
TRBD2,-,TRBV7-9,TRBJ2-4,CASSRSGEAKNIQYF,TGTGCCAGCAGCCGTAGCGGGGAAGCCAAAAACATTCAGTACTTC
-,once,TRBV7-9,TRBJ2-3,CASSSGLTTDTQYF,TGTGCCAGCAGCTCGGGACTCACCACAGATACGCAGTATTTT
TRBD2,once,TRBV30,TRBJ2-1,CAFIAGEGNEQFF,TGTGCCTTTATAGCGGGGGAGGGCAATGAGCAGTTCTTC
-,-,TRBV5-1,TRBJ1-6,CASSRDNNSPLHF,TGCGCCAGCAGCAGAGACAATAATTCACCCCTCCACTTT
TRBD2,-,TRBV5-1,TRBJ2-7,CASSLDGGGGPYEQYF,TGCGCCAGCAGCTTGGATGGCGGGGGGGGACCCTACGAGCAGTACTTC
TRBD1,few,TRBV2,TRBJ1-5,CASSGPGQGTQPQHF,TGTGCCAGCAGCGGACCGGGACAGGGCACTCAGCCCCAGCATTTT
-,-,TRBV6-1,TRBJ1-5,CASSEVQISNQPQHF,TGTGCCAGCAGTGAGGTACAGATTAGCAATCAGCCCCAGCATTTT
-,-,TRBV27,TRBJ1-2,CASSLIASLNYGYTF,TGTGCCAGCAGTTTAATAGCTAGTCTTAACTATGGCTACACCTTC
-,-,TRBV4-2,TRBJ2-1,CASSQEGGGGGPYSYNEQFF,TGTGCCAGCAGCCAAGAAGGGGGAGGGGGAGGGCCTTACTCCTACAATGAGCAGTTCTTC
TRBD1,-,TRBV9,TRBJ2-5,CASSPRGQQETQYF,TGTGCCAGCAGCCCACGGGGACAGCAAGAGACCCAGTACTTC
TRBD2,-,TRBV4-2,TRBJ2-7,CASSQEERPRGAGALRLYF,TGTGCCAGCAGCCAAGAGGAGCGTCCTAGGGGAGCGGGGGCCTTAAGGCTGTACTTC
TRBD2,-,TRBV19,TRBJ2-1,CATFSGGAPNEQFF,TGTGCCACCTTTAGCGGGGGGGCCCCCAATGAGCAGTTCTTC
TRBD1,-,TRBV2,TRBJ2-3,CASRDRGTDTQYF,TGTGCCAGCCGGGACAGGGGAACAGATACGCAGTATTTT
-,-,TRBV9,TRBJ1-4,CASSTRDTSPNEKLFF,TGTGCCAGCAGCACCCGGGACACCTCACCTAATGAAAAACTGTTTTTT
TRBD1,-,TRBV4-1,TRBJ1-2,CASSQVWTGRSFYGYTF,TGCGCCAGCAGCCAAGTTTGGACAGGGAGGTCTTTCTATGGCTACACCTTC
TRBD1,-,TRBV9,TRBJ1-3,CASSVAWDRTLYSGNTIYF,TGTGCCAGCAGCGTAGCTTGGGACAGGACTCTTTACTCTGGAAACACCATATATTTT
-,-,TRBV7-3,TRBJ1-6,CASSLTSGGLGSPLHF,TGTGCCAGCAGCTTAACGTCTGGGGGGTTAGGATCACCCCTCCACTTT
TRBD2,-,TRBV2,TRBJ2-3,CASRGPSGISTDTQYF,TGTGCCAGCAGGGGACCTAGCGGCATCAGCACAGATACGCAGTATTTT
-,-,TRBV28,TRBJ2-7,CASSNGGAYEQYF,TGTGCCAGCAGTAATGGCGGCGCCTACGAGCAGTACTTC
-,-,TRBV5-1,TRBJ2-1,CASRTANNEQFF,TGCGCCAGCAGGACTGCAAACAATGAGCAGTTCTTC
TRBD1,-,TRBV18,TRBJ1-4,CASSPGQGADEKLFF,TGTGCCAGCTCACCAGGACAGGGGGCAGATGAAAAACTGTTTTTT
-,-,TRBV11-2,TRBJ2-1,CASSLLGDEQFF,TGTGCCAGCAGCTTATTGGGAGATGAGCAGTTCTTC
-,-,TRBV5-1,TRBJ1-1,CASRGVNPEAFF,TGCGCCAGCAGAGGAGTAAACCCTGAAGCTTTCTTT
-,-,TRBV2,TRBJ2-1,CASNQNNEQFF,TGTGCCAGCAACCAGAACAATGAGCAGTTCTTC
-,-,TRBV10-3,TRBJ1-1,CAISESLAGMVTEAFF,TGTGCCATCAGTGAGTCGTTGGCAGGGATGGTCACTGAAGCTTTCTTT
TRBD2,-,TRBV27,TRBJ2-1,CASSIATSLGEQFF,TGTGCCAGCAGTATCGCGACTAGCTTAGGTGAGCAGTTCTTC
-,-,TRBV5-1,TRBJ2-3,CASSLGQGIGQYF,TGCGCCAGCAGCTTGGGGCAGGGAATCGGGCAGTATTTT
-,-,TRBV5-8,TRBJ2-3,CASSPGRGTDTQYF,TGTGCCAGCAGCCCGGGCAGGGGCACAGATACGCAGTATTTT
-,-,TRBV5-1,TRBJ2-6,CASSFPDSGANVLTF,TGCGCCAGCAGCTTTCCAGACTCTGGGGCCAACGTCCTGACTTTC